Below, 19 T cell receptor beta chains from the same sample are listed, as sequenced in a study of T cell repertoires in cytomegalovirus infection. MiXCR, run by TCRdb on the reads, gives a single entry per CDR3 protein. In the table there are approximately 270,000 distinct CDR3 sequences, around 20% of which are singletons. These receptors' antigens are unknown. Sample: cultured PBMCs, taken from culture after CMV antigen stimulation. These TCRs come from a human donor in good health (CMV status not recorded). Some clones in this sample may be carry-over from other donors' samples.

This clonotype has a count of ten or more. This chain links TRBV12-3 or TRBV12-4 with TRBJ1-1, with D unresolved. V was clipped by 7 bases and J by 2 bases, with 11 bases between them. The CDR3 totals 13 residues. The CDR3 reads CASTRGLNTEAFF. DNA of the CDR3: TGTGCCAGCACCCGGGGTCTAAACACTGAAGCTTTCTTT.

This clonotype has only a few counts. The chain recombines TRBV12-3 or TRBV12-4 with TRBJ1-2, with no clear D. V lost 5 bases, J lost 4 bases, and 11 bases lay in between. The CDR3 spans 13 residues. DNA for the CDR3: TGTGCCAGCAGTCACCACGGTTTCTATGGCTACACCTTC. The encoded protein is CASSHHGFYGYTF.

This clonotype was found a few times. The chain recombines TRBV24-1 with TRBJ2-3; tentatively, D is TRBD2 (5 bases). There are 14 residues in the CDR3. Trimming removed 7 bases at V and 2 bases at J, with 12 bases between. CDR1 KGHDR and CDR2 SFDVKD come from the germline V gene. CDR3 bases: TGTGCCACCAGCTTAGCGCCTAACACAGATACGCAGTATTTT. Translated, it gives CATSLAPNTDTQYF.

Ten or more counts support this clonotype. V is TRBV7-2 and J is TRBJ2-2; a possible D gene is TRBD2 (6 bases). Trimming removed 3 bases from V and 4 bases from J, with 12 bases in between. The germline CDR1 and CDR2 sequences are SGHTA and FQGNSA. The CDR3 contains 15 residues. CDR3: CASSFQGLGTGELFF. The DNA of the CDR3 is TGTGCCAGCAGCTTTCAGGGACTTGGCACCGGGGAGCTGTTTTTT.

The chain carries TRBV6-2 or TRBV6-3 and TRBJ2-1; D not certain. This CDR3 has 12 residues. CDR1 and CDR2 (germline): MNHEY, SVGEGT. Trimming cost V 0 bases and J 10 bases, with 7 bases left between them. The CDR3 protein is CASSYSGLEQFF. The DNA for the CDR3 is TGTGCCAGCAGTTACTCGGGGTTAGAGCAGTTCTTC.

The CDR3 protein is CASSMEGNSPLHF. DNA for the CDR3: TGCGCCAGCAGCATGGAGGGGAATTCACCCCTCCACTTT. The V and J genes are TRBV5-1 and TRBJ1-6; D may be TRBD1 (5 bases). Germline V lookup: CDR1 SGHRS, CDR2 YFSETQ. Trimming cost V 4 bases and J 7 bases, with 9 bases left between them. This CDR3 has 13 amino acids.

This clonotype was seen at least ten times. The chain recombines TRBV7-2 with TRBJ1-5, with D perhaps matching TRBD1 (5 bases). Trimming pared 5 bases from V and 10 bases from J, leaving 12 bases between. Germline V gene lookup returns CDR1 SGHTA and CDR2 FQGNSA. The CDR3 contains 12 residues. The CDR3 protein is CASSIGTLPQHF. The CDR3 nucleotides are TGTGCCAGCAGCATCGGGACTCTTCCCCAGCATTTT.

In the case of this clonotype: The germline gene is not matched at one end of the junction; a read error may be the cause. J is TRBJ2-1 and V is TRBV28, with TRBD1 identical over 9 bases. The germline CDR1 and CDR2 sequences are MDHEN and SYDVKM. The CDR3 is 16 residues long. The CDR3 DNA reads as TGTGTCAGCAGTTTTGAACAGGGGGCCAGCTACAATGAGCAGTTCTTC. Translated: CVSSFEQGASYNEQFF.

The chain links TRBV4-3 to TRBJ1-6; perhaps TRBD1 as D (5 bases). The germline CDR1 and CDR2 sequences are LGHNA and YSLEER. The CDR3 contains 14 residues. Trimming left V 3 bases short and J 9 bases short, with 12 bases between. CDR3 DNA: TGCGCCAGCAGCCACGGACATGTATCTTCACCCCTCCACTTT. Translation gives CASSHGHVSSPLHF.

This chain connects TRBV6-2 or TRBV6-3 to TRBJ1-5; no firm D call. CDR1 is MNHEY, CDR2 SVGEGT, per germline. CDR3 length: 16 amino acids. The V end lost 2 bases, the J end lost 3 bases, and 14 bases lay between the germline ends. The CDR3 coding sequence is TGTGCCAGCAGTTACATGGGCACCGGATCCAATCAGCCCCAGCATTTT. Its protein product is CASSYMGTGSNQPQHF.

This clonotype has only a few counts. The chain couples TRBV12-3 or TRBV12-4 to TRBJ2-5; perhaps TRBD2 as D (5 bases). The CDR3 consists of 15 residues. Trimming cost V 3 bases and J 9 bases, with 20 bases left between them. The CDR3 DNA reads TGTGCCAGCAGTTTTGGTAGCGCCGGGTTGGAGGCCCAGTACTTC. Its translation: CASSFGSAGLEAQYF.

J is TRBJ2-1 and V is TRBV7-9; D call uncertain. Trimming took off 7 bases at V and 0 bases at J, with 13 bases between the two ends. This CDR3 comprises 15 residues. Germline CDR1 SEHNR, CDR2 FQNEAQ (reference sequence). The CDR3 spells CASINGRGSYNEQFF. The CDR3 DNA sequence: TGTGCCAGCATCAATGGACGCGGCTCCTACAATGAGCAGTTCTTC.

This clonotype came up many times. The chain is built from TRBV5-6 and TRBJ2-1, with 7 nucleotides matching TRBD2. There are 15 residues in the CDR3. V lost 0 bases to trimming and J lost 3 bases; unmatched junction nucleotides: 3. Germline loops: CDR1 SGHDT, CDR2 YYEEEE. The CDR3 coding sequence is TGTGCCAGCAGCTTGGGCGCGGGAGACTACAATGAGCAGTTCTTC. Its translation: CASSLGAGDYNEQFF. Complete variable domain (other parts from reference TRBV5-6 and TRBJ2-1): DAGVTQSPTHLIKTRGQQVTLRCSPKSGHDTVSWYQQALGQGPQFIFQYYEEEERQRGNFPDRFSGHQFPNYSSELNVNALLLGDSALYLCASSLGAGDYNEQFFGPGTRLTVL.

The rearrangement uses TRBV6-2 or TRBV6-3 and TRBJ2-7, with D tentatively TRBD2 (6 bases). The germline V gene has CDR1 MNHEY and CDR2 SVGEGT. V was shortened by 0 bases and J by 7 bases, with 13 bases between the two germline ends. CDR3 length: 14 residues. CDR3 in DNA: TGTGCCAGCAGTTACTCGGGGCGGGATCCGGAGCAGTACTTC. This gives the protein CASSYSGRDPEQYF.

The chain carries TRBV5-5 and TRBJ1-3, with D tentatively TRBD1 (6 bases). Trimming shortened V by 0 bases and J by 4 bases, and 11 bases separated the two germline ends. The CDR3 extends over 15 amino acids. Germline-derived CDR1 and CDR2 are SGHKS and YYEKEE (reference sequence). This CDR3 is CASSLERGPGNTIYF. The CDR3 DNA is TGTGCCAGCAGCTTGGAGCGGGGGCCCGGAAACACCATATATTTT.

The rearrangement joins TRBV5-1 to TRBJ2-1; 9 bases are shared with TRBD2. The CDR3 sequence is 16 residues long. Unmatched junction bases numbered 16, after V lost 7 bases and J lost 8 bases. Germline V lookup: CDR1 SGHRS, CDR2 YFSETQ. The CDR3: CASANSPAGGVDEQFF. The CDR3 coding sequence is TGCGCCAGCGCTAACAGCCCCGCGGGAGGGGTGGATGAGCAGTTCTTC.

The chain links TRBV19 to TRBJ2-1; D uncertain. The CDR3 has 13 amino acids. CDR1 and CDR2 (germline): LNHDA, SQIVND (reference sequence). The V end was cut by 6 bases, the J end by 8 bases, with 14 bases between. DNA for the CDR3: TGTGCCAGTAGCTTCGATCTTGGGGATGAGCAGTTCTTC. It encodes CASSFDLGDEQFF.

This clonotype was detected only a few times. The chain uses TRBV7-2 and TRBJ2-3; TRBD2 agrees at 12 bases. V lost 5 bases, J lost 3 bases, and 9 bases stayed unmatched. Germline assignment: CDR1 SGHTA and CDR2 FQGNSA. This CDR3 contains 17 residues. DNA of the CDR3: TGTGCCAGCAGCCCCCGGACTAGCGGGATTTCTACAGATACGCAGTATTTT. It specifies CASSPRTSGISTDTQYF.

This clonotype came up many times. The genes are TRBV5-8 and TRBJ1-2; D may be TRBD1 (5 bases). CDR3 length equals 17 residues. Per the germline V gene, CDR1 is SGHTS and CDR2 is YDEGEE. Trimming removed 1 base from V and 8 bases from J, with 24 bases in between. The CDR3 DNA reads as TGTGCCAGCAGCTTGACCGGGACCGATATATTGTGGATGGGCTACACCTTC. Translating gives CASSLTGTDILWMGYTF.